Below are 5 T cell receptor beta chains sequenced from a single sample in a study of beta chain features in type 1 diabetes. Which antigens these TCRs recognize remains unknown. Study-wide findings and caveats: Shortening of TCRB CDR3s, moderate but significant, appeared in all four CD4+ subsets of Type 1 diabetes patients.

Investigators reverse transcribed all isolated RNA, so they sequenced expressed TCRB transcripts. TCRdb's copy holds only in-frame clones and misses some; the assay was immunoSEQ multiplex PCR. The table includes around 650,000 clones, 12% detected once. Input material: naive CD4+ T cells from blood. Receptors were obtained from a man aged 30-40 years with type 1 diabetes.

The rearrangement joins TRBV4-3 to TRBJ1-6; D remains ambiguous. CDR3 length equals 15 residues. Trimming removed 0 bases at V and 1 base at J, with 4 bases between. CDR1 and CDR2 (germline): LGHNA, YSLEER. For the CDR3, the DNA is TGCGCCAGCAGCCAAGACAAGTCCTATAATTCACCCCTCCACTTT. It codes for CASSQDKSYNSPLHF.

This rearrangement joins TRBV5-4 to TRBJ2-4, with TRBD2 matching 9 bases. CDR3 length equals 15 residues. In germline, CDR1 is SGHNT, CDR2 YYREEE (reference sequence). J lost 9 bases, V lost 3 bases, and 10 bases had no gene match. DNA for the CDR3: TGTGCCAGCAGCTCTGAAGCGGGGGGAACTAGCATTCAGTACTTC. Translated: CASSSEAGGTSIQYF.

This sequence joins TRBV6-5 and TRBJ1-5; D unresolved. Germline V gene data show CDR1 as MNHEY and CDR2 as SVGAGI. The CDR3 covers 16 residues. Trimming removed 0 bases from V and 5 bases from J, with 14 bases in between. CDR3 residues: CASSYSMSPVDQPQHF. CDR3 DNA: TGTGCCAGCAGTTACTCGATGTCTCCTGTTGATCAGCCCCAGCATTTT.

The chain has TRBV6-5 and TRBJ1-4; D call uncertain. The V end lost 2 bases, the J end lost 5 bases, and 9 bases lay between the germline ends. The CDR3 is made up of 14 amino acids. Per the germline V gene, CDR1 is MNHEY and CDR2 is SVGAGI. The CDR3: CASSYGPRNEKLFF. The CDR3, as DNA: TGTGCCAGCAGTTACGGTCCTCGAAATGAAAAACTGTTTTTT.

The gene calls are TRBV13 and TRBJ2-1; D is possibly TRBD2 (5 bases). Germline CDR1 reads PRHDT; CDR2 reads FYEKMQ (reference sequence). This CDR3 comprises 18 residues. The ends were cut back, 6 bases at V and 0 bases at J, with 21 bases in the middle. The CDR3 DNA is TGTGCCAGCAGTCACGGGCTCCATTTGGGGAGCTCCTACAATGAGCAGTTCTTC. Its protein is CASSHGLHLGSSYNEQFF.